This TCR beta chain was retrieved from a study of shared clonotypes between healthy human individuals. Overall study: CD4 naive cells filled three plates per donor, CD4 memory three, CD8 naive two and CD8 memory one.

Method: immunoSEQ multiplex PCR; TCRdb's copy keeps in-frame clones and lacks some. The profile shows about 2.3 million clones, 85% to 95% of them singletons. A remark on this clone: Other DNA sequences of this sample code for an identical CDR3.

The CDR3 spans 14 residues. Germline loops: CDR1 MDHEN, CDR2 SYDVKM. V was shortened by 3 bases and J by 1 base, with 10 bases between the two germline ends. The rearrangement links TRBV28 to TRBJ2-7; perhaps TRBD2 as D (6 bases). The TCR sequence derives from a man aged 18 to 30 in good health. Some clones in this sample may be carry-over from other donors' samples. The material sequenced was naive CD4+ T cells from PBMCs. Subset of the sample: CD45RA+ positively selected. CDR3 DNA: TGTGCCAGCAGTTTTGGAGGGTTATCCTACGAGCAGTACTTC. Its protein is CASSFGGLSYEQYF.